The 27 T cell receptor beta chains below were found in one sample sequenced in a study of CD4 and CD8 cells across lung adenocarcinoma regions. TCRdb ran MiXCR on the PCR reads and lists one entry per CDR3 protein. The sample contains some 11,000 distinct CDR3 sequences, approximately 58% of which appear only once. The source material was CD8+ T cells from the margin of a lung tumor. These receptor sequences come from a male donor with lung adenocarcinoma. The CD4 and CD8 labels of this study may be unreliable.

The chain joins TRBV7-2 to TRBJ2-3; 7 nucleotides align to TRBD2. The CDR3 runs to 14 residues. V shed 4 bases and J 5 bases; nucleotides not matched to a gene: 6. CDR1 and CDR2 (germline): SGHTA, FQGNSA. The CDR3 here is CASSSGLVVDTQYF. In DNA, the CDR3 is TGTGCCAGCAGCTCAGGACTAGTTGTAGATACGCAGTATTTT.

Comment on this clonotype: One junction end disagrees with the germline gene, perhaps due to a read error. The chain recombines TRBV10-1 with TRBJ2-5; 8 bases fit TRBD1. This CDR3 is built from 15 residues. Germline CDR1 reads WNHNN; CDR2 reads SYGVQD (reference sequence). CDR3 loop: CASSDYQGAAETQYF. In DNA, the CDR3 is TGCGCCAGCAGTGACTATCAGGGGGCCGCGGAGACGCAGTATTTC.

The chain links TRBV7-2 to TRBJ2-1; D remains unclear. Trimming stripped 4 bases from V and 7 bases from J, with 11 bases between. Germline V gene sequence: CDR1 SGHTA, CDR2 FQGNSA. This CDR3 comprises 13 residues. The CDR3 loop is CASSSYVENEQFF. The CDR3, as DNA: TGTGCCAGCAGCTCGTATGTCGAGAATGAGCAGTTCTTC. The full variable domain, with the rest looked up from reference TRBV7-2 and TRBJ2-1, is GAGVSQSPSNKVTEKGKDVELRCDPISGHTALYWYRQSLGQGLEFLIYFQGNSAPDKSGLPSDRFSAERTGGSVSTLTIQRTQQEDSAVYLCASSSYVENEQFFGPGTRLTVL.

The chain combines TRBV6-1 with TRBJ2-7; 7 bases align to TRBD2. The germline V gene has CDR1 MNHNS and CDR2 SASEGT. Unmatched junction bases numbered 9, after V lost 5 bases and J lost 5 bases. The CDR3 has 14 amino acids. CDR3 coding DNA: TGTGCCAGCAGTCCCCGGGACGGGAGGAACGAGCAGTACTTC. Amino acid sequence: CASSPRDGRNEQYF.

This clonotype was counted between two and nine times. The V gene is TRBV12-3 or TRBV12-4, the J gene TRBJ2-5, with 7 bases that match TRBD1. The V gene end was trimmed by 2 bases and the J gene end by 2 bases; junction bases not matched to a gene: 11. CDR3 length equals 17 residues. The CDR3 DNA is TGTGCCAGCAGTTTACTTGGTGGGGACAGAGATCAAGAGACCCAGTACTTC. It yields the protein CASSLLGGDRDQETQYF.

This chain uses TRBV6-1 with TRBJ2-2; D possibly uses TRBD1 or TRBD2 (7 bases each). TRBJ2-3 explains the end of the DNA better; the J call may be wrong. The CDR3 covers 15 residues. CDR1 is MNHNS and CDR2 is SASEGT in the germline V gene. The CDR3: CASSEVGEGAETQYF. CDR3 in DNA: TGTGCCAGCAGTGAAGTGGGGGAGGGGGCCGAGACGCAGTATTTT.

The chain uses TRBV6-1 and TRBJ2-3; TRBD1 agrees at 9 bases. With 5 bases clipped from V and 4 bases from J, the junction kept 7 bases outside the gene matches. The CDR3 loop spans 15 amino acids. Germline CDR1 is MNHNS and CDR2 is SASEGT. DNA for the CDR3: TGTGCCAGCAGTATTCAGGGACAGGGCGCAGATACGCAGTATTTT. Translating it yields CASSIQGQGADTQYF.

The V gene is TRBV27, the J gene TRBJ2-5; 7 nucleotides agree with TRBD2. The J call may be incorrect, as the DNA end agrees better with TRBJ2-7. The CDR3 consists of 13 residues. CDR1 is MNHEY and CDR2 is SMNVEV in the germline V gene (reference sequence). CDR3 coding DNA: TGTGCCAGCACTCAGCGGGGAGGCTACGAGCAGTACTTC. Protein product: CASTQRGGYEQYF.

The rearrangement links TRBV7-2 to TRBJ2-1; D not certain. Germline V gives CDR1 SGHTA, CDR2 FQGNSA. The CDR3 is 14 amino acids. Between the trimmed V and J ends, which lost 2 bases and 9 bases, there was a span of 14 bases. The CDR3 nucleotides read TGTGCCAGCAGCTTAAATTTCTACTCTGGTGAGCAGTTCTTC. Encoded protein: CASSLNFYSGEQFF. The whole variable domain, remainder taken from reference TRBV7-2 and TRBJ2-1, is GAGVSQSPSNKVTEKGKDVELRCDPISGHTALYWYRQSLGQGLEFLIYFQGNSAPDKSGLPSDRFSAERTGGSVSTLTIQRTQQEDSAVYLCASSLNFYSGEQFFGPGTRLTVL.

The rearrangement uses TRBV6-1 and TRBJ2-1; D not certain. CDR1 is MNHNS, CDR2 SASEGT, per germline. This CDR3 has 13 residues. The V end was cut by 6 bases, the J end by 10 bases, with 16 bases between. The CDR3, as DNA: TGTGCCAGCAGCCAAGCTAGGTTCCACGAGCAGTTCTTC. Its protein product is CASSQARFHEQFF.

In nucleotides, the CDR3 is TGTGCCAGCAGTTACTCCAGGGCAGATACGCAGTATTTT. The encoded protein is CASSYSRADTQYF. This chain connects TRBV6-5 to TRBJ2-3; TRBD1 might be the D (5 bases). Trimming cost V 0 bases and J 4 bases, with 5 bases left between them. The germline V gene encodes CDR1 MNHEY and CDR2 SVGAGI. The CDR3 extends over 13 amino acids.

The chain employs TRBV3-1 and TRBJ2-5; 13 bases map to TRBD2. This CDR3 contains 16 residues. V dropped 4 bases and J dropped 2; count of bases not matched to a gene: 4. Germline assignment: CDR1 LGHDT and CDR2 YNNKEL (reference sequence). The CDR3 DNA reads TGTGCCAGCAGCCCTTGGACTAGCGGGAGTCAAGAGACCCAGTACTTC. Protein product: CASSPWTSGSQETQYF.

In regard to this clonotype: Compared with germline, one end of the junction differs, possibly owing to a read error. This chain joins TRBV6-1 and TRBJ1-2, with D maybe TRBD1 (5 bases). The CDR3 sequence is 13 residues long. In germline, CDR1 is MNHNS, CDR2 SASEGT. CDR3 sequence: CASREGVDYGYTF. The CDR3 DNA reads as TGTGCCAGCAGGGAAGGGGTTGACTATGGCTACACCTTC.

CDR3 residues: CASSLGLANRYEQYF. The CDR3 bases are TGTGCCAGCAGCCTAGGACTAGCGAACCGTTACGAGCAGTACTTC. The genes are TRBV7-2 and TRBJ2-5, with 9 bases identical to TRBD2. The end of the DNA aligns better with TRBJ2-7, so the J call may be wrong. The CDR3 runs 15 residues. Per the germline V gene, CDR1 is SGHTA and CDR2 is FQGNSA.

A few counts support this clonotype. The CDR3 carries no conserved terminal phenylalanine or tryptophan, so it likely arises from a read error. Because the CDR3's place on the DNA is in doubt, the DNA is left out and the CDR3 is given as listed by TCRdb. The rearrangement joins TRBV12-3 or TRBV12-4 to TRBJ2-1; TRBD1 reflects the table's D call only, with no check against the DNA. The CDR3 is 12 residues long, counting both termini. The CDR3 loop reads CLTPVLRRRDAT.

The chain links TRBV27 to TRBJ2-1, with a tentative D call TRBD1 (6 bases). The J call may not be correct, given that the DNA end is closer to TRBJ2-5. Germline-derived CDR1 and CDR2 are MNHEY and SMNVEV (reference sequence). The CDR3 is made up of 14 amino acids. CDR3 in amino acids: CASRKQGRKETQYF. The CDR3 DNA reads TGTGCCAGCAGAAAACAGGGCAGGAAAGAGACCCAGTACTTC.

The genes are TRBV6-1 and TRBJ2-3; 7 bases line up with TRBD1. Germline values: CDR1 MNHNS, CDR2 SASEGT. The V gene end was trimmed by 5 bases and the J gene end by 6 bases; junction bases not matched to a gene: 17. The CDR3 runs 17 residues. CDR3: CASSTRRGQGFVDTQYF. In nucleotides, the CDR3 is TGTGCCAGCAGTACGAGAAGGGGGCAAGGCTTCGTGGATACGCAGTATTTT.

This rearrangement joins TRBV6-2 or TRBV6-3 to TRBJ2-2; D unclear. This CDR3 has 12 residues. V was shortened by 6 bases and J by 4 bases, with 6 bases between the two germline ends. Germline CDR1 MNHEY, CDR2 SVGEGT. The CDR3 is CASRETTGELFF. Written as DNA, the CDR3 is TGTGCCAGCAGAGAAACCACCGGGGAGCTGTTTTTT.

The V gene is TRBV11-2, the J gene TRBJ2-5; no clear D gene. There are 15 residues in the CDR3. Germline V gene lookup returns CDR1 SGHAT and CDR2 FQNNGV. V lost 5 bases and J lost 1, with 14 bases in between. The CDR3 loop reads CASSLNSGPQETQYF. Written as DNA, the CDR3 is TGTGCCAGCAGCCTGAACTCCGGGCCCCAAGAGACCCAGTACTTC.

The rearrangement links TRBV10-1 to TRBJ2-1; 9 bases match TRBD2. V shed 3 bases, J shed 8 bases, and the junction held 8 bases outside the gene matches. CDR1 and CDR2 from the germline V gene are WNHNN and SYGVQD (reference sequence). The CDR3 is 15 amino acids. CDR3 sequence (DNA): TGCGCCAGCAGTGAAGTTGCGGGGGGGGTCGATGAGCAGTTCTTC. Translating it yields CASSEVAGGVDEQFF.

This rearrangement joins TRBV11-1 to TRBJ2-1; 7 nucleotides match TRBD2. This CDR3 is 15 amino acids long. Germline V gives CDR1 SGHAT, CDR2 FQDESV (reference sequence). J lost 7 bases, V lost 3 bases, and 9 bases had no gene match. The DNA for the CDR3 is TGTGCCAGCAGCTTTCGTGGGAGGGGAATGAATGAGCAGTTCTTC. Its translation is CASSFRGRGMNEQFF.

The sample holds a few counts of this clonotype. The CDR3 loop reads CASSLTGGYTDTQYF. CDR3 nucleotide sequence: TGTGCCAGCAGCCTAACAGGGGGCTACACAGATACGCAGTATTTT. This chain connects TRBV7-2 to TRBJ2-3, with 9 bases matching TRBD1. The germline gives CDR1 SGHTA, CDR2 FQGNSA. The CDR3 is made up of 15 amino acids. With 5 bases clipped from V and 2 bases from J, the junction kept 5 bases outside the gene matches.

A word on this clonotype: The junction does not match germline at one end; this may be a read error. This chain links TRBV6-5 with TRBJ2-1; 10 bases line up with TRBD2. This CDR3 spans 15 amino acids. The V gene's germline CDR1 is MNHEY and CDR2 SVGAGI. The CDR3 loop reads CARSILAGSKDEQFF. CDR3 sequence (DNA): TGTGCCAGGAGTATACTAGCGGGGAGCAAAGATGAGCAGTTCTTT.

This clonotype rates as medium-sized. The chain joins TRBV6-5 to TRBJ2-7, with 9 positions matching TRBD1. V was pared by 2 bases and J by 1 base, with 6 bases of the junction left unmatched. The CDR3 totals 16 residues. CDR1 is MNHEY and CDR2 is SVGAGI in the germline V gene. The CDR3, as DNA: TGTGCCAGCAGTTACCTGACTGGGACAGGGTCCTACGAGCAGTACTTC. Translation gives CASSYLTGTGSYEQYF.

This clonotype has only one observation. The rearrangement joins TRBV6-1 to TRBJ2-3, with 11 nucleotides matching TRBD1. The germline V gene encodes CDR1 MNHNS and CDR2 SASEGT. The CDR3 length is 17 residues. Losses at the gene ends were 6 bases for V and 3 bases for J; bases not matched to a gene: 11. The CDR3 loop reads CASRVGTGGVGTDTQYF. Written as DNA, the CDR3 is TGTGCCAGCAGGGTCGGGACAGGGGGAGTGGGTACAGATACGCAGTATTTT.

Sample share makes this clonotype medium-sized (0.01 to 0.1%). CDR3 sequence (DNA): TGTGCCAGCAGCCTTAGCGGGAGTGGGGGAAACATTCAGTACTTC. Amino acid sequence: CASSLSGSGGNIQYF. The chain couples TRBV6-1 to TRBJ2-4; TRBD2 matches 9 bases. The CDR3 contains 15 residues. Germline V CDR1 and CDR2: MNHNS, SASEGT. V dropped 6 bases and J dropped 6; count of bases not matched to a gene: 9.

The rearrangement uses TRBV6-1 and TRBJ2-7; D might be TRBD1 or TRBD2, each matching 7 bases. Trimming left V 6 bases short and J 5 bases short, with 23 bases between. Germline V gene data show CDR1 as MNHNS and CDR2 as SASEGT. This CDR3 region has 16 residues. CDR3: CASRRGETGAGNEQYF. As DNA, the CDR3 is TGTGCCAGCAGACGGGGGGAAACAGGGGCCGGGAACGAGCAGTACTTC.